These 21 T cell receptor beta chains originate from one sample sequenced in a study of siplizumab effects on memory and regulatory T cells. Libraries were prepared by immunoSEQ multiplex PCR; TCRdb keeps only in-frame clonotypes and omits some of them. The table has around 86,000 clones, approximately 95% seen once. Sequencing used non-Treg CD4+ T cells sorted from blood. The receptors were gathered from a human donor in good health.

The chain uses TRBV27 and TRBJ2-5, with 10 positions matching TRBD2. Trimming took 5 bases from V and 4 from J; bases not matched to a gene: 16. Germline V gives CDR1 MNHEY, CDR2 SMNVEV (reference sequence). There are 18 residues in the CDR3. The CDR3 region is CASSPTRLAGALGETQYF. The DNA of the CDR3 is TGTGCCAGCAGTCCCACGAGACTAGCGGGCGCCTTGGGAGAGACCCAGTACTTC.

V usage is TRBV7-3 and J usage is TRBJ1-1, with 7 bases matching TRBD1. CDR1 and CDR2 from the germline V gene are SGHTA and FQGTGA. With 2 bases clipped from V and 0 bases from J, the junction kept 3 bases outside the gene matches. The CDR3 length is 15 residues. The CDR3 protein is CASSLAGQMNTEAFF. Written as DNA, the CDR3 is TGTGCCAGCAGCTTAGCGGGACAGATGAACACTGAAGCTTTCTTT.

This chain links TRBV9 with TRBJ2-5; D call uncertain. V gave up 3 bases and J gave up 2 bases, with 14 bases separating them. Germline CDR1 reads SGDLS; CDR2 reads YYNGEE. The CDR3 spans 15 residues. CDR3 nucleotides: TGTGCCAGCAGCGGACCAAGGTCCCCACAAGAGACCCAGTACTTC. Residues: CASSGPRSPQETQYF. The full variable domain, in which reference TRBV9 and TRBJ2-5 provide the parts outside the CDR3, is DSGVTQTPKHLITATGQRVTLRCSPRSGDLSVYWYQQSLDQGLQFLIQYYNGEERAKGNILERFSAQQFPDLHSELNLSSLELGDSALYFCASSGPRSPQETQYFGPGTRLLVL.

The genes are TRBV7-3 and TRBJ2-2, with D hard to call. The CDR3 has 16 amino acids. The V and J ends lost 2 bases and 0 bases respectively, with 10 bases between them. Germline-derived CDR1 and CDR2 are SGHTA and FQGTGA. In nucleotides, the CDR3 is TGTGCCAGCAGCTTACACCGGGCAGCGAACACCGGGGAGCTGTTTTTT. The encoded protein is CASSLHRAANTGELFF.

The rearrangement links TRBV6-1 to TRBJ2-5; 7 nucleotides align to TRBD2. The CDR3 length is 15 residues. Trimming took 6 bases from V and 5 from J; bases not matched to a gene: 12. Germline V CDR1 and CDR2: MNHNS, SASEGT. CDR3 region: CASRDPGAGVETQYF. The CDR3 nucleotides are TGTGCCAGCAGGGACCCCGGGGCGGGGGTGGAGACCCAGTACTTC.

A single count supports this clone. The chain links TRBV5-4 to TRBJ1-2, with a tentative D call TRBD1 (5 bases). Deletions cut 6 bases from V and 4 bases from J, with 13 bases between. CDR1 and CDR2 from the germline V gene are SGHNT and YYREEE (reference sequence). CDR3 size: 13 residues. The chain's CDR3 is CASTSQGPYGYTF. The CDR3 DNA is TGTGCCAGCACCTCCCAGGGCCCCTATGGCTACACCTTC.

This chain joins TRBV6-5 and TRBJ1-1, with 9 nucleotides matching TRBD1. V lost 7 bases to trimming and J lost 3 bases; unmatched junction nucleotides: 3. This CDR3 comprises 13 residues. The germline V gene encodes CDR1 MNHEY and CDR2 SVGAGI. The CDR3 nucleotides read TGTGCCAGCAACCGGGACAGGGACACTGAAGCTTTCTTT. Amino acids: CASNRDRDTEAFF.

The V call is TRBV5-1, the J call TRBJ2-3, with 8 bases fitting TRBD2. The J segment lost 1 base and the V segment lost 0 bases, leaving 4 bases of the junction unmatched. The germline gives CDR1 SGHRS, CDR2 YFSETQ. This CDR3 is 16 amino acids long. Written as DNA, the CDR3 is TGCGCCAGCAGCTTGGGAGCGGGGGCGGGCACAGATACGCAGTATTTT. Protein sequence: CASSLGAGAGTDTQYF.

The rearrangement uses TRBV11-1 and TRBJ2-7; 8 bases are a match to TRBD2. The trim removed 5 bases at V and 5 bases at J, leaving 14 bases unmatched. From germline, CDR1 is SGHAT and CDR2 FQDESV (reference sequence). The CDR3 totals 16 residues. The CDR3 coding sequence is TGTGCCAGCAGCCCAACACCGGGTGGGCGGGAGGACGAGCAGTACTTC. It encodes CASSPTPGGREDEQYF. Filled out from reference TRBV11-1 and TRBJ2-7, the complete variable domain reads EAEVAQSPRYKITEKSQAVAFWCDPISGHATLYWYRQILGQGPELLVQFQDESVVDDSQLPKDRFSAERLKGVDSTLKIQPAELGDSAMYLCASSPTPGGREDEQYFGPGTRLTVT.

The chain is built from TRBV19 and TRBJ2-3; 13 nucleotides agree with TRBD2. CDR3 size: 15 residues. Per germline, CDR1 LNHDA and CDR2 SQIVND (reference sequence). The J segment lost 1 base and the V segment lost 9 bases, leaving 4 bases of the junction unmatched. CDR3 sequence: CASGLAGAGTDTQYF. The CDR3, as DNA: TGTGCCAGCGGACTAGCGGGAGCTGGCACAGATACGCAGTATTTT.

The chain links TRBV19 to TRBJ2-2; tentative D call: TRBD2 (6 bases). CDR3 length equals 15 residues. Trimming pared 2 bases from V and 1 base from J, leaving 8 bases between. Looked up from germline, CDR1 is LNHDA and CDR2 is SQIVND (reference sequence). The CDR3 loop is CASSINGGNTGELFF. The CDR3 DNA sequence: TGTGCCAGTAGTATAAACGGGGGGAACACCGGGGAGCTGTTTTTT.

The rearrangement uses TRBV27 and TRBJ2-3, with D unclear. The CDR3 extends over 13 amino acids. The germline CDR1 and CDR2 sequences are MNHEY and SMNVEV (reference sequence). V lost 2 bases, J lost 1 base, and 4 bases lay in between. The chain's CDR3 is CASSLRGTDTQYF. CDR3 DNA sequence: TGTGCCAGCAGTTTACGGGGCACAGATACGCAGTATTTT.

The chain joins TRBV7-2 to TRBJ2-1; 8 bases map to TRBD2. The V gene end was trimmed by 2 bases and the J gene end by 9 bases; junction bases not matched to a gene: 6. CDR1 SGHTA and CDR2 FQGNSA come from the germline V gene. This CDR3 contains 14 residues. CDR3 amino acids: CASSLSASGREQFF. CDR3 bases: TGTGCCAGCAGCTTATCCGCTAGCGGGCGTGAGCAGTTCTTC.

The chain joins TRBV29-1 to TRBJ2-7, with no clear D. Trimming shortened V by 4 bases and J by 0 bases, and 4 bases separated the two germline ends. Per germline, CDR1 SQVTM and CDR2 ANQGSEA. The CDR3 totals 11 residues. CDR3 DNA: TGCAGCGTTGGGAGCTCCTACGAGCAGTACTTC. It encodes CSVGSSYEQYF.

The CDR3, as DNA: TGTGCCAGCAGCGTAGATGGGTCAGGGGGTAAGTCACCCCTCCACTTT. It yields the protein CASSVDGSGGKSPLHF. The rearrangement joins TRBV9 to TRBJ1-6; the match to TRBD1 covers 7 bases. The CDR3 is 16 amino acids. V trimming: 0 bases; J trimming: 10 bases; junction bases outside the gene matches: 10. Per the germline V gene, CDR1 is SGDLS and CDR2 is YYNGEE.

The CDR3: CASSRQGWNSPLHF. In nucleotides, the CDR3 is TGTGCCAGCAGCCGACAGGGGTGGAATTCACCCCTCCACTTT. The J gene is TRBJ1-6, the V gene TRBV21-1; the DNA was not used to check the table's D call, TRBD1. TRBV21-1 is a pseudogene locus. The CDR3 totals 14 residues.

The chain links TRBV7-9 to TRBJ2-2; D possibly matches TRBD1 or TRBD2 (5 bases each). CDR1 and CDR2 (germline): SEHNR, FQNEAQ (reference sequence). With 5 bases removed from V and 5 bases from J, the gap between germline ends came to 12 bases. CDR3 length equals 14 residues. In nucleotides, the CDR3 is TGTGCCAGCAGCCCAATGGGGGATACCGGGGAGCTGTTTTTT. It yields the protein CASSPMGDTGELFF.

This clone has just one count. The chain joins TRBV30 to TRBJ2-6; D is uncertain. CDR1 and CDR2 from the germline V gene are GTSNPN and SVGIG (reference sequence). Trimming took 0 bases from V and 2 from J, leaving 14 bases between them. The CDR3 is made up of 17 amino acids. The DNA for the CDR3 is TGTGCCTGGAGTGTACTCTTGGGCCTCCCTGGGGCCAACGTCCTGACTTTC. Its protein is CAWSVLLGLPGANVLTF.

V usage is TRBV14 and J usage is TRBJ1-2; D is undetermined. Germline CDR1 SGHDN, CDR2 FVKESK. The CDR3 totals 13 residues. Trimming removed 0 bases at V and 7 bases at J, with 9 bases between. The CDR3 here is CASSQDRRAGYTF. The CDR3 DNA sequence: TGTGCCAGCAGCCAAGATAGGAGGGCTGGCTACACCTTC.

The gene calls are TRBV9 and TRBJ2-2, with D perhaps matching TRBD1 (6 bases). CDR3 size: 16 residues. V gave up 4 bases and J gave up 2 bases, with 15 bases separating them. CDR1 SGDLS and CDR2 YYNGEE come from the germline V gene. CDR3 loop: CASSITGTTNTGELFF. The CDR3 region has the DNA TGTGCCAGCAGCATCACCGGGACAACCAACACCGGGGAGCTGTTTTTT.

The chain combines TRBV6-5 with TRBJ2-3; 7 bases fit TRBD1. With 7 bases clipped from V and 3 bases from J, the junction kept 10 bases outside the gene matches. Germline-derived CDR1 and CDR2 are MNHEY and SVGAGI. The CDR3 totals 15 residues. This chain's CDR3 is CASTQTGFSTDTQYF. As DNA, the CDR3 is TGTGCCAGCACCCAGACAGGGTTTAGTACAGATACGCAGTATTTT.